Sequencing of this TCR beta chain was carried out in a study of beta chain features in type 1 diabetes. Study-wide results and limits: Significant though moderate, a shortening of TCRB CDR3s appeared in all four CD4+ subsets of Type 1 diabetes patients.

TCRB transcripts that were expressed got sequenced, as all of the isolated RNA had been reverse transcribed. Assay used: immunoSEQ multiplex PCR; TCRdb lists only in-frame clones, some missing. The repertoire holds around 120,000 clones, with around 15% as singletons. Via the markers CD45RO/CCR7/CD25/CD127/CD95/CD27, stem cell-like memory, regulatory, central memory and naive CD4+ cells were sorted. To note about this clone: Its matching antigen is unknown.

The CDR3 spans 17 residues. From germline, CDR1 is MGHRA and CDR2 YSYEKL. V gave up 4 bases and J gave up 0 bases, with 13 bases separating them. The sequencing sample was made of central memory CD4+ T cells from blood. The gene calls are TRBV4-1 and TRBJ2-6; no clear D. The receptor was isolated from a man aged 18 to 35 with type 1 diabetes. In DNA, the CDR3 is TGCGCCAGCAGCCCTGGATGGCAAACCTCTGGGGCCAACGTCCTGACTTTC. Its protein product is CASSPGWQTSGANVLTF.